The rows below give T cell receptor beta chains drawn from one sample of a study of blood T cell repertoires in COVID-19. Only in-frame clones appear in the TCRdb table, and some are missing; sequencing was by immunoSEQ multiplex PCR. Among about 170,000 clones, about 86% were seen once, and the ten largest hold approximately 4%. The source material was PBMCs or T cells enriched from blood (not recorded which). These receptors were taken from a woman aged 45-60 years in a cohort exposed to, infected with or recovered from COVID-19 (not recorded which). The CDR3 runs from the conserved cysteine through the conserved F or W. Fields, in order: J gene, V gene, D gene, clone size, CDR3 DNA, CDR3 protein. D genes are given only for firm matches. Some rows mark clone size as missing; the rest say once, few, many or name a class of expanded clone.

J: TRBJ2-5
V: TRBV3-1/TRBV3-2
D: TRBD2
size: .
DNA: TGTGCCAGCAGCCGGGCCCCCCGACTAGCGGGGGGGCCGGGAGAGACCCAGTACTTC
CDR3: CASSRAPRLAGGPGETQYF

J: TRBJ1-2
V: TRBV27
D: TRBD1
size: few
DNA: TGTGCCACCTCGACAGGGTCGGGTGGCTACACCTTC
CDR3: CATSTGSGGYTF

J: TRBJ1-5
V: TRBV29-1
D: TRBD1
size: .
DNA: TGCAGCGACGGGACAGGGAAAAATCAGCCCCAGCATTTT
CDR3: CSDGTGKNQPQHF

J: TRBJ2-7
V: TRBV6-5
D: TRBD1
size: .
DNA: TGTGCCAGCAGGCCGGGACAGGTTGGGCTCGAGCAGTACTTC
CDR3: CASRPGQVGLEQYF

J: TRBJ1-4
V: TRBV3-1/TRBV3-2
D: .
size: .
DNA: TGTGCCAGCAGCCAGGGGGCGGCCAATAATGAAAAACTGTTTTTT
CDR3: CASSQGAANNEKLFF

J: TRBJ2-7
V: TRBV7-6
D: .
size: few
DNA: TGTGCCAGCAGCGCCTCAGGGTTTGGGTACGAGCAGTACTTC
CDR3: CASSASGFGYEQYF

J: TRBJ1-1
V: TRBV3-1/TRBV3-2
D: TRBD1
size: .
DNA: TGTGCCAGCAGACCCTCCGGGACAGGGGGTCTAAACACTGAAGCTTTCTTT
CDR3: CASRPSGTGGLNTEAFF

J: TRBJ2-1
V: TRBV28
D: .
size: .
DNA: TGTGCCAGCAGCCAAAGAGAGATCCTAAACAATGAGCAGTTCTTC
CDR3: CASSQREILNNEQFF

J: TRBJ2-1
V: TRBV7-2
D: TRBD2
size: .
DNA: TGTGCCAGCAGCCGTCTAGCGGGGTACAATGAGCAGTTCTTC
CDR3: CASSRLAGYNEQFF

J: TRBJ2-3
V: TRBV9
D: .
size: .
DNA: TGTGCCAGCAGCGTATTGGGGGCGGCTACGCAGTATTTT
CDR3: CASSVLGAATQYF

J: TRBJ2-6
V: TRBV6-2/TRBV6-3
D: .
size: .
DNA: TGTGCCAGCAGTTCCCAACTAGGACAGTCTGGGGCCAACGTCCTGACTTTC
CDR3: CASSSQLGQSGANVLTF

J: TRBJ2-1
V: TRBV28
D: .
size: .
DNA: TGTGCCAGCAGTTTGGAAACTATCAGCAATGAGCAGTTCTTC
CDR3: CASSLETISNEQFF

J: TRBJ2-3
V: TRBV19
D: TRBD2
size: .
DNA: TGTGCCAGTAGTGTCGGACTAGCGGGAGTCTGGCGGGAAGCAGATACGCAGTATTTT
CDR3: CASSVGLAGVWREADTQYF

J: TRBJ2-7
V: TRBV7-8
D: .
size: few
DNA: TGTGCCAGCAGCCAAAACCGGGACTGGGCAACCTACGAGCAGTACTTC
CDR3: CASSQNRDWATYEQYF